What follows describes a single T cell receptor (beta chain). Its antigen is currently not known. Per-nucleotide qualities are absent, and no much larger clonotype sits a single base away. This entry belongs to a study of OX40 agonist ivuxolimab in advanced cancers. Regarding the research as a whole: Ivuxolimab was a fully human IgG2 agonistic monoclonal antibody targeting the costimulatory receptor OX40 (CD134). Intravenous ivuxolimab was administered to patients every 2 weeks at six dose levels: 0.01, 0.1, 0.3, 1.5, 3 and 10 mg/kg. Of the 50 to 55 dose-escalation patients, hepatocellular carcinoma was present in around 20, melanoma in approximately 15, renal cell carcinoma in 9 and head and neck cancer in 9. In the dose-escalation cohort, 75% to 90% of patients were male, and the mean age was roughly 60 years with a range of roughly 23 to 79. Patients were allowed to have had prior anti-PD-1, anti-PD-L1 or anti-CTLA-4 therapy, and approximately 39% of the dose-escalation patients had been treated with checkpoint inhibitors. Partial responses occurred in three dose-escalation patients, of whom one had hepatocellular carcinoma and two had cutaneous melanoma. Peripheral TCRbeta sequencing aimed to test whether ivuxolimab altered TCR sequence diversity and caused clonal T-cell expansion. The paper describes the monotherapy dose-escalation part (N of about 52 patients) of the phase I trial of ivuxolimab. General findings and caveats noted by the study authors: After ivuxolimab, expanded clones were on average more numerous among CD8+ T cells than among CD4+ T cells. The antigen specificity of the clonally expanded peripheral T cells was not determined. Partial responders in the 0.1-3.0 mg/kg groups had among the lowest normalized peripheral clonal expansion, especially among CD8+ T cells. Low levels of normalized T-cell clonal expansion were also seen in some patients who did not respond. At doses of 0.1 to 3.0 mg/kg, clonal expansion of both CD4+ and CD8+ T cells in blood was seen between baseline and week 6.

V was cut back by 4 bases and J by 6 bases, leaving a gap of 19 bases between them. The CDR3 sequence holds 15 residues, the cysteine and phenylalanine included. Of all the DNA, just the CDR3 is kept, 45 bases in frame from base 1. The germline V gene provides CDR1 SGHTA and CDR2 FQGNSA. Patients with a history of autoimmune disease or receiving systemic immunosuppression were excluded from the trial. Peripheral blood for TCR sequencing was collected from all dose cohorts at baseline, on cycle 4 day 1, and on cycle 7 day 1. Samples came from an open-label, multicenter, first-in-human phase I dose-escalation trial of ivuxolimab. Adults with locally advanced or metastatic melanoma, renal cell carcinoma, hepatocellular carcinoma or head and neck squamous cell carcinoma were enrolled in the trial. CD4+ and CD8+ T cells were sorted separately from peripheral blood before TCR sequencing. Genomic DNA was isolated from the sorted cells so that the TCRbeta CDR3 region could be sequenced. The immunoSEQ Assay was used for sequencing of TCRbeta CDR3 regions. The table was pulled from immuneACCESS by TCRdb, which kept in-frame rearrangements only. Such tables lose some clones; where checked, under half of the loss comes from unresolved V genes, and the rest has no known cause. The sample includes roughly 15,000 clones, with roughly four fifths observed a single time. The top ten constitute more than 2% of the sample.

The TCR originated in an adult with an advanced solid tumor such as melanoma, head and neck, liver or kidney cancer. The chain is encoded by TRBV7-2 joined to TRBJ2-7; the D gene is perhaps TRBD1 or TRBD2, each of them matching over 5 bases. The sample was CD4+ or CD8+ T cells sorted from blood, taken in a trial of the OX40 agonist ivuxolimab. The CDR3 region has the sequence CASSSPGRSSSEQYF. The nucleotides are TGTGCCAGCAGCTCTCCGGGACGGAGCTCGTCCGAGCAGTACTTC.